The 22 T cell receptor beta chains given below trace back to one sample, sequenced in a study of T cell responses to AZD1222 COVID-19 vaccine. Clones were sequenced by immunoSEQ multiplex PCR, and TCRdb holds only the in-frame ones, with some missing. The data contain around 170,000 clones, approximately 90% of them singletons. The specimen comprised peripheral blood, sampled on day 0 of AZD1222 vaccination. These receptors were obtained from an adult in good health.

The rearrangement joins TRBV6-5 to TRBJ1-1; no clear D. This CDR3 is built from 13 residues. The ends were cut back, 4 bases at V and 4 bases at J, with 10 bases in the middle. CDR1 and CDR2 (germline): MNHEY, SVGAGI. CDR3 loop: CASSSGGLTEAFF. The CDR3 nucleotides are TGTGCCAGCAGTTCGGGAGGTCTCACTGAAGCTTTCTTT.

This clone was seen once. This rearrangement joins TRBV19 to TRBJ1-1, with D possibly TRBD1 on 6 matching bases. Germline values: CDR1 LNHDA, CDR2 SQIVND (reference sequence). This CDR3 comprises 13 residues. Trimming removed 6 bases from V and 7 bases from J, with 15 bases in between. The CDR3 spells CASRDRKLNEAFF. The CDR3 DNA sequence: TGTGCCAGTAGGGACAGAAAATTAAATGAAGCTTTCTTT. Based on the CDR3 plus reference TRBV19 and TRBJ1-1, the full variable domain is DGGITQSPKYLFRKEGQNVTLSCEQNLNHDAMYWYRQDPGQGLRLIYYSQIVNDFQKGDIAEGYSVSREKKESFPLTVTSAQKNPTAFYLCASRDRKLNEAFFGQGTRLTVV.

The V gene is TRBV24-1, the J gene TRBJ2-5, with 8 bases that match TRBD1. The CDR3 is 15 residues long. The trim removed 4 bases at V and 5 bases at J, leaving 8 bases unmatched. Germline V CDR1 and CDR2: KGHDR, SFDVKD. The CDR3 nucleotides are TGTGCCACCAGTGAGCCGCAGGGGGCCTACGAGACCCAGTACTTC. Translated, it gives CATSEPQGAYETQYF.

Only a few counts were recorded for this clone. The rearrangement uses TRBV5-8 and TRBJ1-6, with 12 bases matching TRBD1. Germline V gene data show CDR1 as SGHTS and CDR2 as YDEGEE. The CDR3 runs to 16 residues. With V trimmed by 1 base and J by 9 bases, 5 bases remained unmatched. The CDR3 protein is CASSLTGTGGGSPLHF. In DNA, the CDR3 is TGTGCCAGCAGCTTGACCGGGACAGGGGGCGGTTCACCCCTCCACTTT.

The chain is built from TRBV5-1 and TRBJ2-7; 8 bases map to TRBD2. The germline V gene encodes CDR1 SGHRS and CDR2 YFSETQ. V was clipped by 2 bases and J by 4 bases; unmatched bases: 5. The length of the CDR3 is 14 residues. The CDR3 bases are TGCGCCAGCAGCTTAACTAGCGGAGTATACGAGCAGTACTTC. It encodes CASSLTSGVYEQYF. The variable domain in full, with the rest retrieved from reference TRBV5-1 and TRBJ2-7, is KAGVTQTPRYLIKTRGQQVTLSCSPISGHRSVSWYQQTPGQGLQFLFEYFSETQRNKGNFPGRFSGRQFSNSRSEMNVSTLELGDSALYLCASSLTSGVYEQYFGPGTRLTVT.

This rearrangement joins TRBV5-6 to TRBJ2-5, with D tentatively TRBD1 (6 bases). The germline V gene has CDR1 SGHDT and CDR2 YYEEEE. This CDR3 contains 15 residues. The V gene lost 5 bases and the J gene lost 1 base, with 15 bases spanning the gap. CDR3 DNA: TGTGCCAGCAGTCCCGATTTGGACAGCCAAGAGACCCAGTACTTC. As protein: CASSPDLDSQETQYF. Together with reference TRBV5-6 and TRBJ2-5, the CDR3 gives the full variable domain: DAGVTQSPTHLIKTRGQQVTLRCSPKSGHDTVSWYQQALGQGPQFIFQYYEEEERQRGNFPDRFSGHQFPNYSSELNVNALLLGDSALYLCASSPDLDSQETQYFGPGTRLLVL.

This chain uses TRBV28 with TRBJ2-7; 11 bases are shared with TRBD2. The V and J ends lost 6 bases and 0 bases, in that order; junction bases with no gene match: 4. CDR3 length equals 15 residues. In germline, CDR1 is MDHEN, CDR2 SYDVKM. The CDR3 coding sequence is TGTGCCAGCAGGACTAGCGGGGCTGGCTCCTACGAGCAGTACTTC. It yields the protein CASRTSGAGSYEQYF.

The chain joins TRBV7-6 to TRBJ1-6; perhaps TRBD1 as D (5 bases). Germline lookup yields CDR1 SGHVS and CDR2 FNYEAQ. CDR3 length equals 16 residues. Trimming stripped 5 bases from V and 4 bases from J, with 15 bases between. The CDR3 here is CASSPRGEGYNSPLHF. CDR3 nucleotide sequence: TGTGCCAGCAGCCCCCGGGGGGAGGGGTATAATTCACCCCTCCACTTT.

The V call is TRBV30, the J call TRBJ1-2; 11 bases line up with TRBD1. CDR3 length: 14 residues. J lost 4 bases, V lost 3 bases, and 4 bases had no gene match. CDR1 is GTSNPN and CDR2 is SVGIG in the germline V gene (reference sequence). This chain's CDR3 is CAWSGQGAFYGYTF. CDR3 sequence (DNA): TGTGCCTGGAGCGGACAGGGGGCTTTCTATGGCTACACCTTC.

This clone was counted once. The chain combines TRBV12-3 or TRBV12-4 with TRBJ1-1, with unresolved D. V was pared by 3 bases and J by 9 bases, with 11 bases between. CDR3 length: 12 amino acids. The CDR3 DNA follows: TGTGCCAGCAGTTTCCACCCTTGGAAAGCTTTCTTT. Residues: CASSFHPWKAFF.

The V gene is TRBV18, the J gene TRBJ1-2; TRBD1 matches 8 bases. CDR3 length equals 15 residues. Germline values: CDR1 KGHSH, CDR2 LQKENI. The J segment lost 8 bases and the V segment lost 3 bases, leaving 11 bases of the junction unmatched. In DNA, the CDR3 is TGTGCCAGCTCACCGTCAGTGGACAGGGCAAAAGGCTACACCTTC. It specifies CASSPSVDRAKGYTF. Drawing the rest from reference TRBV18 and TRBJ1-2, the complete variable domain is NAGVMQNPRHLVRRRGQEARLRCSPMKGHSHVYWYRQLPEEGLKFMVYLQKENIIDESGMPKERFSAEFPKEGPSILRIQQVVRGDSAAYFCASSPSVDRAKGYTFGSGTRLTVV.

The rearrangement uses TRBV27 and TRBJ2-7; D remains ambiguous. Germline V lookup: CDR1 MNHEY, CDR2 SMNVEV (reference sequence). The length of the CDR3 is 13 residues. Trimming removed 3 bases from V and 3 bases from J, with 9 bases in between. The CDR3 bases are TGTGCCAGCAGTTTGATGGGAAACTACGAGCAGTACTTC. Translated: CASSLMGNYEQYF.

This clone has a single count. The chain uses TRBV25-1 and TRBJ2-1; D is perhaps TRBD2 (5 bases). Germline loops: CDR1 MGHDK, CDR2 SYGVNS. The CDR3 covers 11 residues. V shed 7 bases and J shed 7 bases, with 8 bases lying between them. CDR3 bases: TGTGCCAGCACCACGGGGAATGAGCAGTTCTTC. Amino acid sequence: CASTTGNEQFF.

The V gene is TRBV10-3, the J gene TRBJ2-5; possibly TRBD1 for D (6 bases). The germline V gene has CDR1 ENHRY and CDR2 SYGVKD. The CDR3 has 14 amino acids. Trimming removed 0 bases from V and 7 bases from J, with 12 bases in between. CDR3 in DNA: TGTGCCATCAGTGAGTCCACAGGGCGAGGGACCCAGTACTTC. This sequence encodes CAISESTGRGTQYF.

This chain connects TRBV28 to TRBJ2-7; D possibly corresponds to TRBD1 (6 bases). Between the trimmed V and J ends, which lost 6 bases and 2 bases, there was a span of 11 bases. Germline-derived CDR1 and CDR2 are MDHEN and SYDVKM. The length of the CDR3 is 13 residues. In DNA, the CDR3 is TGTGCCAGCAGGTCTACAGGGACCTACGAGCAGTACTTC. This sequence encodes CASRSTGTYEQYF.

This chain connects TRBV5-1 to TRBJ1-3; D is unresolved. Germline V gene sequence: CDR1 SGHRS, CDR2 YFSETQ. V dropped 0 bases and J dropped 4 bases, with 5 bases sitting between them. This CDR3 spans 13 amino acids. CDR3 loop: CASSLAGGNTIYF. The CDR3 DNA is TGCGCCAGCAGCTTGGCCGGAGGAAACACCATATATTTT.

The chain employs TRBV6-5 and TRBJ2-4; D may match TRBD1 or TRBD2 (5 bases each). In germline, CDR1 is MNHEY, CDR2 SVGAGI. This CDR3 spans 15 amino acids. V was cut by 5 bases and J by 0 bases, with 11 bases left in between. The CDR3 region is CASSPGTVAKNIQYF. CDR3 nucleotide sequence: TGTGCCAGCAGTCCCGGGACCGTAGCCAAAAACATTCAGTACTTC.

This sequence joins TRBV11-2 and TRBJ1-6, with D perhaps TRBD1 (5 bases). Per the germline V gene, CDR1 is SGHAT and CDR2 is FQNNGV. With 3 bases removed from V and 14 bases from J, the gap between germline ends came to 14 bases. CDR3 size: 13 residues. Here the CDR3 DNA reads TGTGCCAGCAGCTTGGGATTAACCAGGGCCCTCCACTTT. It yields the protein CASSLGLTRALHF.

The chain has TRBV5-1 and TRBJ2-1; TRBD1 is a possible D gene (5 bases). Germline CDR1 and CDR2: SGHRS and YFSETQ. The length of the CDR3 is 15 residues. With 3 bases removed from V and 4 bases from J, the gap between germline ends came to 14 bases. CDR3 region: CASSWTSDIYNEQFF. CDR3 bases: TGCGCCAGCAGCTGGACAAGCGACATTTACAATGAGCAGTTCTTC.

This chain connects TRBV28 to TRBJ2-1, with D maybe TRBD2 (6 bases). V was clipped by 7 bases and J by 7 bases, with 17 bases between them. The CDR3 spans 14 residues. Germline CDR1 and CDR2: MDHEN and SYDVKM. CDR3 loop: CASNSAGLGNEQFF. The CDR3 coding sequence is TGTGCCAGCAATTCAGCGGGCCTTGGGAATGAGCAGTTCTTC.

The chain carries TRBV4-2 and TRBJ1-2; D is perhaps TRBD1 (5 bases). V lost 4 bases and J 4 bases, leaving 13 bases between the germline ends. Per germline, CDR1 LGHNA and CDR2 YNFKEQ. The length of the CDR3 is 14 residues. For the CDR3, the DNA is TGTGCCAGCAGCCTTCCAGGGTATTTCTATGGCTACACCTTC. The encoded protein is CASSLPGYFYGYTF.

The rearrangement uses TRBV28 and TRBJ1-2, with TRBD1 as a possible D gene (6 bases). Trimming removed 8 bases at V and 1 base at J, with 11 bases between. The germline gives CDR1 MDHEN, CDR2 SYDVKM. CDR3 length: 13 amino acids. CDR3 sequence reads: CASSDSNNYGYTF. CDR3 sequence (DNA): TGTGCCAGCTCGGACAGCAATAACTATGGCTACACCTTC.